The 14 T cell receptor beta chains presented below share a single source sample, sequenced in a study of OX40 agonist ivuxolimab in advanced cancers. Profiling relied on immunoSEQ multiplex PCR, and the TCRdb table lists in-frame clones only, not all of them. The table has about 61,000 clones, roughly 80% seen once. The sample was CD4+ or CD8+ T cells sorted from blood, taken in a trial of the OX40 agonist ivuxolimab. Source of these receptors: an adult with an advanced solid tumor such as melanoma, head and neck, liver or kidney cancer.

This chain connects TRBV28 to TRBJ1-5; tentatively, D is TRBD1 (5 bases). The CDR3 extends over 15 amino acids. Germline V gene lookup returns CDR1 MDHEN and CDR2 SYDVKM. Trimming took 2 bases from V and 0 from J, leaving 8 bases between them. The CDR3 region has the DNA TGTGCCAGCAGTTTAGGGGGGACTAGCAATCAGCCCCAGCATTTT. Its translation: CASSLGGTSNQPQHF. The variable domain in full, completed from reference TRBV28 and TRBJ1-5, reads DVKVTQSSRYLVKRTGEKVFLECVQDMDHENMFWYRQDPGLGLRLIYFSYDVKMKEKGDIPEGYSVSREKKERFSLILESASTNQTSMYLCASSLGGTSNQPQHFGDGTRLSIL.

DNA for the CDR3: TGTGCCAGCAGCACGGGACAGGGGGACCAAGCTTTCTTT. It translates to CASSTGQGDQAFF. The chain combines TRBV7-2 with TRBJ1-1; TRBD1 matches at 11 bases. Trimming removed 5 bases from V and 9 bases from J; junction bases left unmatched: 5. The germline CDR1 and CDR2 sequences are SGHTA and FQGNSA. This CDR3 is built from 13 residues.

The V and J genes are TRBV6-1 and TRBJ1-5; no clear D gene. From germline, CDR1 is MNHNS and CDR2 SASEGT. The CDR3 runs to 15 residues. Between the trimmed V and J ends, which lost 2 bases and 0 bases, there was a span of 8 bases. For the CDR3, the DNA is TGTGCCAGCAGTGAATATGGGTTTAGCAATCAGCCCCAGCATTTT. Its protein is CASSEYGFSNQPQHF.

CDR3 nucleotides: TGTGCCAGCAGCCAAGATTCCATTTATGGCTACACCTTC. Its protein is CASSQDSIYGYTF. The rearrangement joins TRBV14 to TRBJ1-2, with D unclear. V lost 0 bases to trimming and J lost 5 bases, with 7 bases between them. The CDR3 contains 13 residues. Germline lookup yields CDR1 SGHDN and CDR2 FVKESK.

There are a few counts of this clone. The rearrangement joins TRBV7-8 to TRBJ1-6; 8 nucleotides align to TRBD1. The CDR3 sequence is 14 residues long. CDR1 and CDR2 (germline): SGHVS, FQNEAQ. J gave up 6 bases and V 7 bases, and 5 bases lay outside the gene matches. CDR3 residues: CASTQDRVNSPLHF. The CDR3 bases are TGTGCCAGCACCCAGGACAGGGTTAATTCACCCCTCCACTTT. The whole variable domain, filled in from reference TRBV7-8 and TRBJ1-6, reads GAGVSQSPRYKVAKRGQDVALRCDPISGHVSLFWYQQALGQGPEFLTYFQNEAQLDKSGLPSDRFFAERPEGSVSTLKIQRTQQEDSAVYLCASTQDRVNSPLHFGNGTRLTVT.

This sequence joins TRBV10-1 and TRBJ2-7, with a tentative D call TRBD2 (6 bases). CDR3 length equals 14 residues. The V gene's germline CDR1 is WNHNN and CDR2 SYGVQD (reference sequence). The V gene lost 6 bases and the J gene lost 0 bases, with 12 bases spanning the gap. CDR3 amino acids: CASRVWGDSYEQYF. In DNA form, the CDR3 reads TGCGCCAGCAGAGTCTGGGGGGACTCCTACGAGCAGTACTTC.

The chain couples TRBV23-1 to TRBJ1-5; the D is unclear. TRBV23-1 belongs to the ORF category, with a function that is uncertain. CDR3 length equals 15 residues. V was shortened by 4 bases and J by 0 bases, with 10 bases between the two germline ends. The CDR3 DNA reads as TGCGCCAGCAGTCCGAGATGGCCTAGCAATCAGCCCCAGCATTTT. Its translation is CASSPRWPSNQPQHF.

The chain joins TRBV7-9 to TRBJ1-2, with 8 positions matching TRBD1. Germline CDR1 and CDR2: SEHNR and FQNEAQ (reference sequence). V shed 4 bases, J shed 7 bases, and the junction held 8 bases outside the gene matches. The CDR3 is 14 amino acids. In DNA, the CDR3 is TGTGCCAGCAGCTCGGGGACAGGAGCTATTGGCTACACCTTC. Translation: CASSSGTGAIGYTF.

Written as DNA, the CDR3 is TGCGCCAGCAGCGGGGGACAGCCGACGGTCCCTGAAGCTTTCTTT. Protein product: CASSGGQPTVPEAFF. The chain carries TRBV5-1 and TRBJ1-1; 7 bases align to TRBD1. The J segment lost 6 bases and the V segment lost 4 bases, leaving 12 bases of the junction unmatched. Germline lookup yields CDR1 SGHRS and CDR2 YFSETQ. The length of the CDR3 is 15 residues.

The V gene is TRBV2, the J gene TRBJ1-2; 8 bases are a match to TRBD1. Germline CDR1 reads SNHLY; CDR2 reads FYNNEI. The CDR3 runs 13 residues. With V trimmed by 11 bases and J by 3 bases, 8 bases remained unmatched. The CDR3 DNA follows: TGTGCCGGTCTCGGACAGGGTGACTATGGCTACACCTTC. As protein: CAGLGQGDYGYTF.

This rearrangement joins TRBV18 to TRBJ2-7, with TRBD2 matching over 7 bases. Germline V lookup: CDR1 KGHSH, CDR2 LQKENI. The V gene end was trimmed by 3 bases and the J gene end by 2 bases; junction bases not matched to a gene: 4. The CDR3 extends over 14 amino acids. CDR3 region: CASSPGGMTYEQYF. In DNA, the CDR3 is TGTGCCAGCTCACCGGGAGGGATGACCTACGAGCAGTACTTC.

This clone is a singleton in its sample. The chain links TRBV18 to TRBJ1-1; tentative D call: TRBD1 (6 bases). CDR3 length: 14 residues. V lost 6 bases, J lost 2 bases, and 13 bases lay in between. Germline V gives CDR1 KGHSH, CDR2 LQKENI. This chain's CDR3 is CASSKEGHNTEAFF. CDR3 DNA sequence: TGTGCCAGCTCTAAGGAGGGACATAACACTGAAGCTTTCTTT.

The chain joins TRBV7-6 to TRBJ2-5; D gene ambiguous. V lost 1 base to trimming and J lost 0 bases, with 0 bases between them. CDR1 and CDR2 (germline): SGHVS, FNYEAQ. The CDR3 covers 12 residues. CDR3 nucleotide sequence: TGTGCCAGCAGCTTAGACCAAGAGACCCAGTACTTC. Amino acids: CASSLDQETQYF.

The CDR3 DNA reads TGTGCCAGCAGCCGCGGAGGGGGTGGTCCCGGGGAGCTGTTTTTT. Its protein is CASSRGGGGPGELFF. This sequence joins TRBV7-3 and TRBJ2-2; D may be TRBD1 or TRBD2 (6 bases each). The CDR3 totals 15 residues. V dropped 5 bases and J dropped 6 bases, with 16 bases sitting between them. Per germline, CDR1 SGHTA and CDR2 FQGTGA. Full variable domain (rest looked up from reference TRBV7-3 and TRBJ2-2): GAGVSQTPSNKVTEKGKYVELRCDPISGHTALYWYRQSLGQGPEFLIYFQGTGAADDSGLPNDRFFAVRPEGSVSTLKIQRTERGDSAVYLCASSRGGGGPGELFFGEGSRLTVL.